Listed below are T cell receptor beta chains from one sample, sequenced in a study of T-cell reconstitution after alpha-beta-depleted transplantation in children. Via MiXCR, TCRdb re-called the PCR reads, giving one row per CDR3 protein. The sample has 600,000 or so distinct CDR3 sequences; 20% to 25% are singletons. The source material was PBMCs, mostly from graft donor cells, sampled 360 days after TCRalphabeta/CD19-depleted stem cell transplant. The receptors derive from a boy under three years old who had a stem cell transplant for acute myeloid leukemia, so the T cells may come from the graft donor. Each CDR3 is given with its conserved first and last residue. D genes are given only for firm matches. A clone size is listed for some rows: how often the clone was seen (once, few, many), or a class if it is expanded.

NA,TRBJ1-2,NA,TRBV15,TGTGCCACCAGCAGAGTGAACAACTATGGCTACACCTTC,CATSRVNNYGYTF
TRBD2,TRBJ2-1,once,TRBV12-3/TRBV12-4,TGTGCCAGCACCCCTCCTCGGGCGATAGCGGGGGGGCCGAATGAGCAGTTCTTC,CASTPPRAIAGGPNEQFF
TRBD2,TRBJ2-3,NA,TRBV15,TGTGCCACCAGCATTGTCTCGCCGGGACTAGAGAGGTATTTT,CATSIVSPGLERYF
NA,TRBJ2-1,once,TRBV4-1,TGCGCCAGCAGCCCCTGGCAGGCATCCTACAATGAGCAGTTCTTC,CASSPWQASYNEQFF
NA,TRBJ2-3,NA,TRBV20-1,TGCAGTGCTAGAGGTCTCTACGTTACGGATACGCAGTATTTT,CSARGLYVTDTQYF
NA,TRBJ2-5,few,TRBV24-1,TGTGCCACCCGAGGAGCCTCTCAAGAGACCCAGTACTTC,CATRGASQETQYF
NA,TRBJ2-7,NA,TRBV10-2,TGCGCCAGCACCTCGGGACATTCTCGCTCCTACGAGCAGTACTTC,CASTSGHSRSYEQYF
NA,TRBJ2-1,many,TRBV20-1,TGCAGTGCTAGAGCGAGGCGGGTGACGGCCTACAATGAGCAGTTCTTC,CSARARRVTAYNEQFF
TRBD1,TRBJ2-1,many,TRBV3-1,TGTGCCAGCAGCCACCCGGGACAGGGCACATCTGAGCAGTTCTTC,CASSHPGQGTSEQFF
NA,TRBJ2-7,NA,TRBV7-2,TGTGCCAGCAGCCCCGGACCGACCTACGAGCAGTACTTC,CASSPGPTYEQYF
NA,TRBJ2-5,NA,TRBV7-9,TGTGCCAGCAGCCGACAGGACAGACAAGAGACCCAGTACTTC,CASSRQDRQETQYF
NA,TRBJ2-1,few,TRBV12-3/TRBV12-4,TGTGCCAGCAGTCCAACACGTAGCTACAATGAGCAGTTCTTC,CASSPTRSYNEQFF
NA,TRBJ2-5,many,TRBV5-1,TGCGCCAGCAGCTTCCAGACCCAAGAGACCCAGTACTTC,CASSFQTQETQYF
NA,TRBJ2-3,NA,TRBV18,TGTGCCAGCTCACCACTTCCCCAGGCGCAAGATACGCAGTATTTT,CASSPLPQAQDTQYF
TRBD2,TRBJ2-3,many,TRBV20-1,TGCAGTGCTAGAGACCTTGGCACTAGCGGGGGCACAGATACGCAGTATTTT,CSARDLGTSGGTDTQYF
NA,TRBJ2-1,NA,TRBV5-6,TGTGCCAGCAGCTCCGAGTACAATGAGCAGTTCTTC,CASSSEYNEQFF
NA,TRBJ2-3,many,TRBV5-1,TGCGCCAGCAGCTTGAGCTTAAGCAAGAGGACAGATACGCAGTATTTT,CASSLSLSKRTDTQYF
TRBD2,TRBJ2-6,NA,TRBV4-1,TGCGCCAGCAGCCAGATCGGGGGGAGATCTGGGGCCAACGTCCTGACTTTC,CASSQIGGRSGANVLTF
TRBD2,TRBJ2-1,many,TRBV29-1,TGCAGCGTTGACTTAGGACTAGCCCTCAATGAGCAGTTCTTC,CSVDLGLALNEQFF
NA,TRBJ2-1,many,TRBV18,TGTGCCAGCTCACCAAGGAGAGATGAGCAGTTCTTC,CASSPRRDEQFF
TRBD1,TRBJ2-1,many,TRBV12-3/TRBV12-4,TGTGCCAGCAGTTTTGACAGGGCCAATGAGCAGTTCTTC,CASSFDRANEQFF
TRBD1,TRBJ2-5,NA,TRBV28,TGTGCCAGCAGTTTGCACACCCTAGACAGGGAAGAGACCCAGTACTTC,CASSLHTLDREETQYF
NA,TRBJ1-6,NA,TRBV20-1,TGCAGTGCTAGCGCCTACCAGGGGAGGATAGATTCACCCCTCCACTTT,CSASAYQGRIDSPLHF
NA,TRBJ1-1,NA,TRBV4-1,TGCGCCAGCAGCCAGTGGAAAGACACTGAAGCTTTCTTT,CASSQWKDTEAFF
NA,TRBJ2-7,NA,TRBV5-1,TGCGCCAGCAGCCCTGGAGCCAGAGGCCCCTACGAGCAGTACTTC,CASSPGARGPYEQYF
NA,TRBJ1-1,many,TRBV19,TGTGCCAGTAGTAGGGAGGGGAACACTGAAGCTTTCTTT,CASSREGNTEAFF
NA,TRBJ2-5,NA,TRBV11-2,TGTGCCAGCAGCTTAACAAGGCGGACGGGCAATGTGGAGACCCAGTACTTC,CASSLTRRTGNVETQYF
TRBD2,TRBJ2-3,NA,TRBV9,TGTGCCAGCAGCCGAGAGGGCAGCGGGGGACCAGATACGCAGTATTTT,CASSREGSGGPDTQYF
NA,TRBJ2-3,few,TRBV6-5,TGTGCCACTGGGCCGGTAAATACGCAGTATTTT,CATGPVNTQYF
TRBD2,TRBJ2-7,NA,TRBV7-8,TGTGCCAGCAGCCTAATAGCGGGAAAGCAGTACTTC,CASSLIAGKQYF
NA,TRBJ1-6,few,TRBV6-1,TGTGCCGTCGAGCTACAGGTTTATAATTCACCCCTCCACTTT,CAVELQVYNSPLHF
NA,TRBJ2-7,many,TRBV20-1,TGCAGTGCTAGAGACCCCTACGAGGGGCCCTACGAGCAGTACTTC,CSARDPYEGPYEQYF
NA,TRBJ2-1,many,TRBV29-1,TGCAGCGTTGATCAGTTCAATGAGCAGTTCTTC,CSVDQFNEQFF
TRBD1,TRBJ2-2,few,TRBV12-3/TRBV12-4,TGTGCCAGCAGTCCAACGGGACAGGGGGCGAACACCGGGGAGCTGTTTTTT,CASSPTGQGANTGELFF
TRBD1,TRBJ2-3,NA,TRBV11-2,TGTGCCAGCAGCTACAGACAGGGGCCAGATACGCAGTATTTT,CASSYRQGPDTQYF
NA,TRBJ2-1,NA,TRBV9,TGTGCCAGCAGCCTTCGGGACACCTCTTTTTACAATGAGCAGTTCTTC,CASSLRDTSFYNEQFF
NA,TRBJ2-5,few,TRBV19,TGTGCCAGTAGTCGCCGGAATGGGGGAGAGACCCAGTACTTC,CASSRRNGGETQYF
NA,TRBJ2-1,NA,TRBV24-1,TGTGCCACCAGTGATTCGGACGGGGAGTTCAGCTCCTACAATGAGCAGTTCTTC,CATSDSDGEFSSYNEQFF
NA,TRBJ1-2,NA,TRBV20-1,TGCAGTGCCCATTGGACAGACTCAATCTACACCTTC,CSAHWTDSIYTF
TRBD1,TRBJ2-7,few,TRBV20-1,TGCAGTGCTAGAGTGGGGACAGGGGGCAGGTACGAGCAGTACTTC,CSARVGTGGRYEQYF
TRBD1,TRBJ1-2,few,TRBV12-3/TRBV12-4,TGTGCCAGCTTCGCGGACAGGGGAGCCCATGGCTACACCTTC,CASFADRGAHGYTF
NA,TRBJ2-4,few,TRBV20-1,TGCAGTGCTGCGTACCTAGCCAAAAACATTCAGTACTTC,CSAAYLAKNIQYF
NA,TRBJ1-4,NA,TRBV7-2,TGTGCCAGCAGCTTTCGATCGGCAACTAATGAAAAACTGTTTTTT,CASSFRSATNEKLFF
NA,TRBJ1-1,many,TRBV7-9,TGTGCCAGCAGTCGGGAGGCTGAAGCTTTCTTT,CASSREAEAFF
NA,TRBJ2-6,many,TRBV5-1,TGCGCCAGCAGCCGCGAAATGCGCTCTGGGGCCAACGTCCTGACTTTC,CASSREMRSGANVLTF
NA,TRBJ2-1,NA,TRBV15,TGTGCCACCAGCAGAGATCGAGGGACCTACCCCTACAATGAGCAGTTCTTC,CATSRDRGTYPYNEQFF
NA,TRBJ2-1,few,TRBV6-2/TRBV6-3,TGTGCCAGCAGTCGGAGCAATGAGCAGTTCTTC,CASSRSNEQFF
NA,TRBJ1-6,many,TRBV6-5,TGTGCCAGCAGTTACGGGAATTCACCCCTCCACTTT,CASSYGNSPLHF
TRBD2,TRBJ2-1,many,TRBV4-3,TGCGCCAGCAGCCAGGACAGCGGGGGGGCATATGAGCAGTTCTTC,CASSQDSGGAYEQFF
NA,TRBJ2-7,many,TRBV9,TGTGCCAGCAGCGTAGGTGAGGCGAGCTCCTACGAGCAGTACTTC,CASSVGEASSYEQYF
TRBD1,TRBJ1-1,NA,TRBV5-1,TGCGCCAGCAGCCGGACAGGGGGGGGGAACACTGAAGCTTTCTTT,CASSRTGGGNTEAFF
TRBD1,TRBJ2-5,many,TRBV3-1,TGTGCCAGCAGCCAAGAACTGGACAGGGGTCAAGAGACCCAGTACTTC,CASSQELDRGQETQYF
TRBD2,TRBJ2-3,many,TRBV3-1,TGTGCCAGCAGCCCAGGAACAGCGGGGAGCACAGATACGCAGTATTTT,CASSPGTAGSTDTQYF
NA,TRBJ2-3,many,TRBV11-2,TGTGCCAGCAGCTTAGGGGGACTCCACACAGATACGCAGTATTTT,CASSLGGLHTDTQYF